Sequencing of this T cell receptor beta chain was carried out in a study of T cell responses to AZD1222 COVID-19 vaccine. The wider study: Timing groups of about 4 and about 12 weeks for second doses were pooled.

Study-level points and caveats: CD4 TCRs covered the whole spike, strongest at regions 160-218 and 743-854.

CDR3 size: 13 residues. V was trimmed by 6 bases and J by 4 bases, leaving 13 bases between them. Germline lookup yields CDR1 SGHNT and CDR2 YYREEE (reference sequence). Worth noting for this clone: Its antigen is not identified.

Sequenced by immunoSEQ multiplex PCR; TCRdb stores in-frame clones only, minus some. The sample has 130,000 or so clones, 80% to 90% seen once. The chain uses TRBV5-4 and TRBJ2-5, with a possible D match to TRBD2 (6 bases). Here the sequenced sample was peripheral blood, taken on day 0 of AZD1222 vaccination. The source of this sequence is an adult in good health. The CDR3 region is CASNTGAGETQYF. The CDR3 nucleotides read TGTGCCAGCAACACGGGAGCTGGAGAGACCCAGTACTTC. The full variable domain, with the rest looked up from reference TRBV5-4 and TRBJ2-5, is ETGVTQSPTHLIKTRGQQVTLRCSSQSGHNTVSWYQQALGQGPQFIFQYYREEENGRGNFPPRFSGLQFPNYSSELNVNALELDDSALYLCASNTGAGETQYFGPGTRLLVL.